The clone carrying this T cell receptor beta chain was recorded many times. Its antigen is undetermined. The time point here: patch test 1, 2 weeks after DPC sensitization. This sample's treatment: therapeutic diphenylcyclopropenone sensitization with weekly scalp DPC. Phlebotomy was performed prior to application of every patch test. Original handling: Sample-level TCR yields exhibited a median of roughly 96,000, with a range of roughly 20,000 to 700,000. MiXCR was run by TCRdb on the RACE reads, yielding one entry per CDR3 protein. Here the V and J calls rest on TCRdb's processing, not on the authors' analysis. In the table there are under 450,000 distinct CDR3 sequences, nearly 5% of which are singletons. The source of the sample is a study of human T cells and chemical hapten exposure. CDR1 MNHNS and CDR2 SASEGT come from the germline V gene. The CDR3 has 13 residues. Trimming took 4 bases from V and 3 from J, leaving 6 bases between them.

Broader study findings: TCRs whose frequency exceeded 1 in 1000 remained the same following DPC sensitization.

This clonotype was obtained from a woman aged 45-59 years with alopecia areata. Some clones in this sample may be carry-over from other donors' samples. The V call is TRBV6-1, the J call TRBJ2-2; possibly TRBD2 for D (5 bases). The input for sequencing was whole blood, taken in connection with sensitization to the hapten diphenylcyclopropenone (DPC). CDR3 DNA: TGTGCCAGCAGTGGGACTTACACCGGGGAGCTGTTTTTT. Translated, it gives CASSGTYTGELFF.